This T cell receptor beta chain is drawn from a study of shared clonotypes between healthy human individuals. Germline values: CDR1 MNHEY, CDR2 SVGAGI. The CDR3 covers 14 residues. Trimming left V 0 bases short and J 6 bases short, with 11 bases between. The data were produced by immunoSEQ multiplex PCR, yet TCRdb's version contains in-frame clones alone and is incomplete. The sample includes over 850,000 clones, 75% to 85% of them seen just once. Naive CD4+ cells were CD45RA-selected; the remaining cells were memory. Sequenced: memory CD4+ T cells from PBMCs. The subset here: CD45RA-negative fraction. The sequence derives from a man between 18 and 29 years old in good health. Some clones in this sample may be carry-over from other donors' samples. The chain links TRBV6-5 to TRBJ1-1; unclear D gene. CDR3 sequence: CASSYSVPGAEAFF. For the CDR3, the DNA is TGTGCCAGCAGTTACTCGGTCCCGGGAGCTGAAGCTTTCTTT.